Listed here are 4 T cell receptor beta chains from one sample, sequenced in a study of beta chain features in type 1 diabetes. As every portion of the isolated RNA was reverse transcribed, the sequencing read expressed TCRB transcripts. Using immunoSEQ multiplex PCR, the repertoire was profiled, and TCRdb retains in-frame clones only, with some absent. The sample carries around 200,000 clones, about 13% recorded once. Sequencing input: central memory CD4+ T cells from blood. Receptors were obtained from a woman aged 18-30 years in good health.

The chain employs TRBV4-1 and TRBJ2-1; 7 bases are shared with TRBD1. The CDR3 loop spans 13 amino acids. Per the germline V gene, CDR1 is MGHRA and CDR2 is YSYEKL. Trimming took 4 bases from V and 11 from J; bases not matched to a gene: 8. Here the CDR3 DNA reads TGCGCCAGCAGCCCGTTCCTAGGGGGCAAGCAGTTCTTC. It specifies CASSPFLGGKQFF.

This clone was counted between two and nine times. The chain combines TRBV28 with TRBJ2-4; no clear D. Between the trimmed V and J ends, which lost 3 bases and 0 bases, there was a span of 6 bases. The CDR3 covers 14 residues. CDR1 and CDR2 (germline): MDHEN, SYDVKM. DNA of the CDR3: TGTGCCAGCAGTTTTGAGATAGCCAAAAACATTCAGTACTTC. It yields the protein CASSFEIAKNIQYF.

This clone was observed at least ten times. This chain joins TRBV7-9 and TRBJ2-1, with D hard to call. Trimming removed 5 bases from V and 8 bases from J, with 7 bases in between. This CDR3 is built from 11 residues. CDR1 is SEHNR, CDR2 FQNEAQ, per germline (reference sequence). The CDR3 spells CASSPADEQFF. The CDR3 nucleotides are TGTGCCAGCAGCCCCGCGGATGAGCAGTTCTTC.

The V gene is TRBV7-2, the J gene TRBJ2-2, with 9 bases fitting TRBD2. J gave up 6 bases and V 5 bases, and 10 bases lay outside the gene matches. The CDR3 contains 16 residues. CDR1 and CDR2 (germline): SGHTA, FQGNSA. The CDR3 protein is CASSPLAGALAGELFF. CDR3 nucleotides: TGTGCCAGCAGCCCCTTAGCGGGAGCCTTGGCCGGGGAGCTGTTTTTT.